Reported below is one T cell receptor (beta chain). Its matching antigen is unknown. This sample is part of a study of T cells in localized non-small cell lung cancer. The CDR3 length is 15 residues. With V trimmed by 3 bases and J by 2 bases, 6 bases remained unmatched. Germline loops: CDR1 MNHEY, CDR2 SMNVEV (reference sequence). Study findings and constraints: Adjacent lung held a median 57 of the top 100 tumor clones. Because only a single region of the tumor was sequenced, heterogeneity remains possible.

The table came from immunoSEQ multiplex PCR; TCRdb's copy has only in-frame clones and leaves some out. The profile shows about 34,000 clones, 88% of them singletons. This sequence was found in a woman aged 35-75 years with stage I lung adenocarcinoma. The genes are TRBV27 and TRBJ2-7, with 8 bases fitting TRBD1. The specimen was peripheral blood, collected before any cancer treatment. CDR3 in DNA: TGTGCCAGCAGTTTTAAAGAGACAGGGGCCTACGAGCAGTACTTC. The encoded protein is CASSFKETGAYEQYF.